What follows is one T cell receptor (beta chain) and its context. TCRdb's table, derived via immunoSEQ multiplex PCR, lists solely in-frame clones and lacks some. The sample has a few hundred thousand clones, 80% to 90% seen once. This CDR3 is 16 amino acids long. CDR1 SEHNR and CDR2 FQNEAQ come from the germline V gene (reference sequence). With 3 bases removed from V and 1 base from J, the gap between germline ends came to 12 bases. The source of the sample is a study of blood T cell repertoires in COVID-19. Overall study context: In each case, the material was cDNA or gDNA derived from T cells, B-cell-depleted T cells, or PBMCs.

The specimen was PBMCs or T cells enriched from blood (not recorded which). This chain connects TRBV7-9 to TRBJ2-2; D might be TRBD2 (5 bases). The origin of this receptor is a man aged 25-45 years who had recovered from COVID-19. The CDR3 loop reads CASSFSATRNTGELFF. The CDR3 nucleotides read TGTGCCAGCAGCTTTAGCGCTACTAGGAACACCGGGGAGCTGTTTTTT.